Reported below is one T cell receptor beta chain. This sample is part of a study of blood T cell repertoires in COVID-19. Across the whole study: COVID-19 samples, acute and convalescent, were from the United States, Italy and Spain.

Per the original methods: Estimation of nucleated cell counts was performed using reference gene primer amplification. Sequenced by immunoSEQ multiplex PCR; TCRdb stores in-frame clones only, minus some. That table gives V, J and clone size, and the DNA gave D and trimming. Of under 200,000 clones in the sample, roughly 90% were seen once. Looked up from germline, CDR1 is SGHRS and CDR2 is YFSETQ. There are 15 residues in the CDR3. The junction had 6 bases not matched to a gene; V was cut back by 0 bases and J by 4 bases. This sequence joins TRBV5-1 and TRBJ1-1; 7 nucleotides agree with TRBD1. The TCR sequence derives from a man younger than 30 with active or convalescent COVID-19. Specimen: peripheral blood. The CDR3 bases are TGCGCCAGCAGCTTGGACAGGGGTTACGGCACTGAAGCTTTCTTT. It encodes CASSLDRGYGTEAFF.